The entry below gives a single T cell receptor beta chain sequence along with its context. Its cognate antigen has yet to be identified. Base-call qualities are not available, and no considerably larger clone is one nucleotide away. The collaborating institutions used their own protocols to collect whole blood in K2EDTA tubes. For TCRbeta analysis, collaborator samples were shipped as frozen whole blood, as isolated PBMCs, or as DNA extracted from either sample type. This entry comes from a study of blood T cell repertoires in COVID-19 (TCRdb year 2020). About the investigation overall: Samples from collaborators originated in the United States, Italy and Spain and spanned both the acute and convalescent phases of COVID-19. The prospective study material was composed of cDNA or gDNA derived from T cells, B-cell-depleted T cells, or PBMCs. Deeply sampled blood TCRbeta repertoires from subjects exposed to, actively infected with, or recovered from COVID-19 were included in the dataset. A freely available public database, intended as a resource for researchers studying the immune response to SARS-CoV-2, is where the repertoires were released. The samples were drawn from the first 160 participants of the ongoing ImmuneRACE study and from 950 to 1,500 subjects provided by 6 global collaborators. Nearly every sample came with metadata listing a de-identified subject ID, COVID-19 status, age in years and sex. Where HLA class I and class II types were available, the types were taken from metadata supplied by the sample provider, not from assay-based typing. Summary of the overall study and its limitations: Clinical and demographic metadata were provided uncurated, with the amount varying by source and participant.

TCRbeta CDR3 regions were amplified from genomic DNA by means of the immunoSEQ Assay, a bias-controlled multiplex PCR. The original pipeline was this. Within the assay, amplification of reference gene primers was used to estimate how many nucleated cells each sample contained. To quantify the absolute abundance of each unique TCRbeta CDR3 rearrangement, sequence reads were collapsed and filtered. For each sample, productive Simpson clonality was calculated by taking the square root of Simpson's diversity index across productive rearrangements. The table was pulled from immuneACCESS by TCRdb, which kept in-frame rearrangements only. Such tables lose some clones; where checked, under half of the loss comes from unresolved V genes, and the rest has no known cause. Clone size and the V and J calls come from that table; the DNA yielded D and trimming. For this sample the table gives around 80,000 clones, of which 82% were detected only once. The leading ten clones occupy 25% to 30% of the sample.

CDR1 and CDR2, looked up from the germline V gene (reference sequence), are SEHNR and FQNEAQ. There are 15 amino acids in the CDR3, from cysteine to phenylalanine inclusive. Here the CDR3 DNA is all that survives: 45 bases in frame from base 1. Trimming takes 7 bases from V and 6 bases from J, and the germline ends sit 16 bases apart. The sample was peripheral blood. The sequence derives from a human donor in a cohort sampled during active COVID-19. The chain employs TRBV7-9 and TRBJ1-6; a weak D assignment points to TRBD1 (5 bases agree). CDR3 sequence: CASKTAGQGNSPLHF. At the DNA level, the sequence is TGTGCCAGCAAAACCGCGGGGCAGGGTAATTCACCCCTCCACTTT.